The rows below give T cell receptor beta chains drawn from one sample of a study of blood T cell repertoires in COVID-19. TCRdb keeps only in-frame clones here, not all; method: immunoSEQ multiplex PCR. The sample shows a few hundred thousand clones, more than 85% of them seen only once. Material for sequencing was peripheral blood. The receptors shown here come from a man aged 25-40 years with acute or convalescent COVID-19. The CDR3 runs from the conserved cysteine through the conserved F or W. A D gene is named only where the DNA matches it firmly. Clone size is stated in some rows and not others, as once, few, many or a class when expanded.

TRBV28	NA	NA	TRBJ1-3	TGTGCCAGCAGAGGGCAGGGGACTGGAAACACCATATATTTT	CASRGQGTGNTIYF
TRBV28	NA	NA	TRBJ1-5	TGTGCCAGCAGTCCTACAGATAGCAATCAGCCCCAGCATTTT	CASSPTDSNQPQHF
TRBV28	NA	NA	TRBJ2-7	TGTGCCAGCAGTTCCCACTACGAGCAGTACTTC	CASSSHYEQYF
TRBV27	TRBD1	NA	TRBJ2-2	TGTGCCAGCCTCAAAATGGGACAGGGAAACACCGGGGAGCTGTTTTTT	CASLKMGQGNTGELFF
TRBV21-1	NA	NA	TRBJ1-5	TGTGCCGAATACCGGGACAGGGGGAATTGGCCCCAGCATTTT	CAEYRDRGNWPQHF
TRBV24-1	TRBD1	NA	TRBJ1-3	TGTGCCACCAGTGATAAGGACAGGCCAGGCCCTGGAAACACCATATATTTT	CATSDKDRPGPGNTIYF
TRBV5-1	TRBD2	once	TRBJ2-7	TGCGCCAGCAGCTTTATGAGCGGGAAATACGAGCAGTACTTC	CASSFMSGKYEQYF
TRBV5-5	NA	NA	TRBJ2-4	TGTGCCAGCAGCTTGGGTATCGGAAACATTCAGTACTTC	CASSLGIGNIQYF
TRBV18	NA	NA	TRBJ1-5	TGTGCCAGCTCACCACAGGGGCTCCAGCCCCAGCATTTT	CASSPQGLQPQHF
TRBV5-1	NA	NA	TRBJ1-3	TGCGCCAGCAGCTTGAGTAACAGCGGAAACACCATATATTTT	CASSLSNSGNTIYF
TRBV5-1	NA	NA	TRBJ2-3	TGCGCCAGCAGCTCGGGACTGTCGAGCACAGATACGCAGTATTTT	CASSSGLSSTDTQYF
TRBV18	TRBD2	NA	TRBJ2-1	TGTGCCAGCCAAGCTACTAGCGCCAATGAGCAGTTCTTC	CASQATSANEQFF
TRBV11-3	NA	NA	TRBJ2-3	TGTGCCAGCAGCTTAGGGAGGGCGGGCACAGATACGCAGTATTTT	CASSLGRAGTDTQYF
TRBV10-3	TRBD1	NA	TRBJ1-2	TGTGCCATCAGTGAGTCACGGGACAGGCAAAACTATGGCTACACCTTC	CAISESRDRQNYGYTF
TRBV19	NA	NA	TRBJ1-1	TGTGCCAGTAGTCCCCAGGGAGGGAGGGGAAACACTGAAGCTTTCTTT	CASSPQGGRGNTEAFF
TRBV11-3	TRBD1	NA	TRBJ2-7	TGTGCCAGCAGCCGATACAGGGGATCCTACGAGCAGTACTTC	CASSRYRGSYEQYF
TRBV27	NA	NA	TRBJ1-2	TGTGCCAGCCGTCTCGGGGGGGTGTGGAGTGGCTACACCTTC	CASRLGGVWSGYTF
TRBV4-1	NA	NA	TRBJ2-1	TGCGCCAGCAGCCAAGAAGGGAGAACCAATGAGCAGTTCTTC	CASSQEGRTNEQFF
TRBV6-5	NA	NA	TRBJ1-5	TGTGCCAGCCAGCGGGGGGATACGCGCAATCAGCCCCAGCATTTT	CASQRGDTRNQPQHF